Below, one T cell receptor beta chain is given with its context. This sample was taken from a study of blood T cell repertoires in COVID-19. Across the whole study: Samples representing acute and convalescent COVID-19 were sourced from the United States, Italy and Spain.

As originally analysed: The authors estimated nucleated cell counts from reference gene primer amplification. Data came from immunoSEQ multiplex PCR; TCRdb stores just in-frame clones and leaves some out. That table is the source of V, J and clone size, and D and trimming were worked out from the DNA. The sample consists of 200,000 to 250,000 clones, more than 75% of them appearing once. The length of the CDR3 is 21 residues. Sequencing was carried out using peripheral blood. V gene TRBV21-1 combines with J gene TRBJ1-5; the listed D gene, TRBD1, was not tested against the DNA. TRBV21-1 is classified as a pseudogene. The source is a man between 50 and 59 years old who had recovered from COVID-19. Written as DNA, the CDR3 is TGTGCCAGCAGCGCAATGCAACGTACGACAGGGATTATATGGGGCAATCAGCCCCAGCATTTT. This codes for CASSAMQRTTGIIWGNQPQHF.